The 5 T cell receptor beta chains listed next were all sequenced from one sample in a study of vaccination and CD4 T cells after COVID-19. For these TCRs, the target antigens are not known. The treatment: roughly ten-day PBMC culture with coronavirus spike peptide pools or control peptides (ViraFEST assay). The study sequenced cultured CD4+ T cell DNA using the Oncomine TCR Beta short-read assay. TCRdb re-called the PCR reads through MiXCR, storing one row per CDR3 protein. This repertoire shows about 19,000 distinct CDR3 sequences, around 44% found once; its top ten account for around 7.3%. The specimen was CD4+ T cells from blood, cultured in vitro, collected after SARS-CoV-2 vaccination. Receptor source: a human donor who had recovered from COVID-19.

V and J are TRBV10-3 and TRBJ2-1, with D hard to call. The V and J ends lost 6 bases and 3 bases respectively, with 12 bases between them. In germline, CDR1 is ENHRY, CDR2 SYGVKD. This CDR3 has 14 residues. DNA of the CDR3: TGTGCCATCAGACCAGAGATGGGCTACAATGAGCAGTTCTTC. This encodes CAIRPEMGYNEQFF.

DNA for the CDR3: TGTGCCAGTAGTATGTCTGGGGACGGGGGCAATCAGCCCCAGCATTTT. The encoded protein is CASSMSGDGGNQPQHF. This chain uses TRBV19 with TRBJ1-5, with a tentative D call TRBD1 (5 bases). The CDR3 sequence is 16 residues long. The germline V gene has CDR1 LNHDA and CDR2 SQIVND (reference sequence). V lost 3 bases to trimming and J lost 2 bases, with 14 bases between them.

This clonotype was detected a few times. The V call is TRBV25-1, the J call TRBJ1-1; tentative D call: TRBD1 (6 bases). V shed 2 bases and J shed 5 bases, with 9 bases lying between them. Germline CDR1 MGHDK, CDR2 SYGVNS. The CDR3 length is 13 residues. The CDR3, as DNA: TGTGCCAGCAGTGAAGGACAGTTTACTGAAGCTTTCTTT. Translating gives CASSEGQFTEAFF.

The chain joins TRBV7-8 to TRBJ2-7; TRBD2 matches at 10 bases. Germline V gives CDR1 SGHVS, CDR2 FQNEAQ. Trimming at V came to 5 bases and at J to 1 base, leaving 8 bases not matched to a gene. This CDR3 spans 16 amino acids. As DNA, the CDR3 is TGTGCCAGCAGCGCCCGGACTAGCGGACATTCCTACGAGCAGTACTTC. This sequence encodes CASSARTSGHSYEQYF.

The V and J genes are TRBV19 and TRBJ2-3; a weak D match, TRBD1 (5 bases). Germline-derived CDR1 and CDR2 are LNHDA and SQIVND (reference sequence). V was clipped by 3 bases and J by 6 bases, with 10 bases between them. The CDR3 covers 13 residues. CDR3 in amino acids: CASSIGAGDTQYF. In DNA form, the CDR3 reads TGTGCCAGTAGTATTGGGGCCGGGGATACGCAGTATTTT.